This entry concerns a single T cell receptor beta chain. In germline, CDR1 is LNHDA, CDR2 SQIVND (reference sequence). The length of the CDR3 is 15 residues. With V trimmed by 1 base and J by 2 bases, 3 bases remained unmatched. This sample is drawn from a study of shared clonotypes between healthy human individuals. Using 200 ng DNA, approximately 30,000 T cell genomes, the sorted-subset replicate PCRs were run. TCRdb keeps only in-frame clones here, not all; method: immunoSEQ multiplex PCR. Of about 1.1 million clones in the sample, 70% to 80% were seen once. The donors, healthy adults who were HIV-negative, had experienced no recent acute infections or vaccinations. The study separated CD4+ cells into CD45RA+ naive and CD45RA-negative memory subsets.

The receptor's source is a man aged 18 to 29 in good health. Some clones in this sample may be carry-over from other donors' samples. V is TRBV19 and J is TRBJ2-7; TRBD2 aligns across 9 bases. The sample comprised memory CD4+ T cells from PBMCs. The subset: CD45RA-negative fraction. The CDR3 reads CASSIGLAATYEQYF. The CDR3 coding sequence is TGTGCCAGTAGTATAGGACTAGCGGCAACCTACGAGCAGTACTTC.